Shown below are 26 T cell receptor beta chains from a single sample sequenced in a study of PD-1 blockade in classical Hodgkin lymphoma (dated by TCRdb to 2018 to 2021). This sample's time point label indicates: cycle 4 day 1 (C4D1), after six to seven weeks of nivolumab. All trial patients had relapsed after autologous stem cell transplantation, with cohorts A, B and C differing in prior brentuximab vedotin exposure. Preparation of the library involved the immunoSEQ multiplex PCR assay. TCRdb limited this immuneACCESS table to in-frame rearrangements with V and J called. A share of clones is missing; checked studies link under half to unresolved V genes, and the rest is unexplained. Within this sample are under 25,000 clones, with 81% of them counted one time only. The top ten clonotypes cover about a fifth of the sample. The source material was peripheral blood mononuclear cells (PBMCs), sampled before the fourth cycle of nivolumab. These TCRs come from a human donor with classical Hodgkin lymphoma.

The chain couples TRBV6-1 to TRBJ2-7; TRBD2 aligns across 11 bases. V shed 5 bases and J 2 bases; nucleotides not matched to a gene: 5. CDR3 length: 15 residues. The germline V gene has CDR1 MNHNS and CDR2 SASEGT. Here the CDR3 reads CASSTGTSGTYEQYF. CDR3 nucleotide sequence: TGTGCCAGCAGTACGGGGACTAGCGGAACCTACGAGCAGTACTTC.

The J gene is TRBJ2-6, the V gene TRBV30; tentative D call: TRBD2 (6 bases). Germline CDR1 GTSNPN, CDR2 SVGIG (reference sequence). This CDR3 contains 16 residues. The V end was cut by 2 bases, the J end by 3 bases, with 14 bases between. CDR3 sequence reads: CAWSRTGTFGANVLTF. CDR3 nucleotide sequence: TGTGCCTGGAGTCGGACTGGGACTTTTGGGGCCAACGTCCTGACTTTC. Looking up the rest from reference TRBV30 and TRBJ2-6 gives the full variable domain: SQTIHQWPATLVQPVGSPLSLECTVEGTSNPNLYWYRQAAGRGLQLLFYSVGIGQISSEVPQNLSASRPQDRQFILSSKKLLLSDSGFYLCAWSRTGTFGANVLTFGAGSRLTVL.

The J gene is TRBJ1-1, the V gene TRBV5-6; D is unclear. The V end was cut by 4 bases, the J end by 6 bases, with 7 bases between. Germline CDR1 reads SGHDT; CDR2 reads YYEEEE. The CDR3 totals 11 residues. CDR3 DNA sequence: TGTGCCAGCAGCGGAAGGGCTGAAGCTTTCTTT. Its translation: CASSGRAEAFF.

This chain uses TRBV7-3 with TRBJ2-2; 7 nucleotides align to TRBD2. V lost 4 bases, J lost 2 bases, and 4 bases stayed unmatched. Germline loops: CDR1 SGHTA, CDR2 FQGTGA. The CDR3 is 15 amino acids. CDR3 amino acids: CASSSGGVNTGELFF. CDR3 DNA sequence: TGTGCCAGCAGCTCTGGGGGGGTAAACACCGGGGAGCTGTTTTTT.

V usage is TRBV6-4 and J usage is TRBJ1-6; D gene ambiguous. Germline loops: CDR1 MRHNA, CDR2 SNTAGT. V lost 6 bases and J 8 bases, leaving 17 bases between the germline ends. The CDR3 is 15 residues long. Written as DNA, the CDR3 is TGTGCCAGCAGGATCCCCCGCACCCCTCATTCACCCCTCCACTTT. Amino acid sequence: CASRIPRTPHSPLHF.

The J gene is TRBJ1-6, the V gene TRBV5-1; no clear D. The CDR3 is 18 residues long. Trimming cost V 3 bases and J 0 bases, with 16 bases left between them. Germline V lookup: CDR1 SGHRS, CDR2 YFSETQ. The CDR3 nucleotides read TGCGCCAGCAGCTCAGGACCCGTCGGCGGCTCCTATAATTCACCCCTCCACTTT. Protein sequence: CASSSGPVGGSYNSPLHF.

This clone was seen a few times. The chain links TRBV4-1 to TRBJ2-2; D might be TRBD2 (6 bases). The CDR3 totals 13 residues. V was shortened by 4 bases and J by 6 bases, with 9 bases between the two germline ends. Germline V gene data show CDR1 as MGHRA and CDR2 as YSYEKL. The DNA for the CDR3 is TGCGCCAGCAGCCTTACTAGCTCCGGGGAGCTGTTTTTT. Translated, it gives CASSLTSSGELFF.

The chain recombines TRBV21-1 with TRBJ2-2. TRBV21-1 is deemed a pseudogene. The CDR3 has 18 amino acids. CDR3: CASSKEGHLEGGTGELFF. DNA of the CDR3: TGTGCCAGCAGCAAAGAGGGACACCTTGAGGGGGGCACCGGGGAGCTGTTTTTT.

V gene TRBV6-1 combines with J gene TRBJ1-1; D is undetermined. This CDR3 is built from 13 residues. CDR1 is MNHNS and CDR2 is SASEGT in the germline V gene. Trimming stripped 3 bases from V and 6 bases from J, with 11 bases between. CDR3 DNA: TGTGCCAGCAGTGAGTTGGGGTTCGCTGAAGCTTTCTTT. It is translated as CASSELGFAEAFF.

The sample holds a few counts of this clone. The V gene is TRBV4-1, the J gene TRBJ2-7; no clear D. The CDR3 loop spans 13 amino acids. Germline-derived CDR1 and CDR2 are MGHRA and YSYEKL. Trimming removed 1 base from V and 2 bases from J, with 6 bases in between. The CDR3 region has the DNA TGCGCCAGCAGCCAAGGTGGCCCCTACGAGCAGTACTTC. Translation gives CASSQGGPYEQYF.

This clone has only one observation. V is TRBV6-1 and J is TRBJ1-5, with D possibly being TRBD1 (5 bases). CDR3 length: 13 residues. The V end was cut by 3 bases, the J end by 6 bases, with 9 bases between. CDR1 MNHNS and CDR2 SASEGT come from the germline V gene. The CDR3 DNA is TGTGCCAGCAGTGAGCAGGGAAGTCAGCCCCAGCATTTT. Its translation: CASSEQGSQPQHF.

The chain carries TRBV5-1 and TRBJ2-7; 7 bases are shared with TRBD1. V dropped 0 bases and J dropped 3; count of bases not matched to a gene: 3. Germline V CDR1 and CDR2: SGHRS, YFSETQ. This CDR3 has 14 residues. DNA for the CDR3: TGCGCCAGCAGCTTGGCGAGACAGGGCTACGAGCAGTACTTC. It specifies CASSLARQGYEQYF.

V usage is TRBV10-3 and J usage is TRBJ2-2; maybe TRBD2 (8 bases). Trimming removed 6 bases from V and 6 bases from J, with 17 bases in between. The length of the CDR3 is 15 residues. Looked up from germline, CDR1 is ENHRY and CDR2 is SYGVKD. The DNA for the CDR3 is TGTGCCATCAGCCCCGGGAGGGGGCGGGCCGGGGAGCTGTTTTTT. Translation: CAISPGRGRAGELFF.

J is TRBJ2-1 and V is TRBV12-2. TRBV12-2 is labeled a pseudogene. The CDR3 totals 20 residues. DNA for the CDR3: TGTGCAAGTCGCTTAGACCGGACAGAGAGACGTGTGGAGGGCTACAATGAGCAGTTCTTC. Protein product: CASRLDRTERRVEGYNEQFF.

This chain links TRBV19 with TRBJ1-2, with D possibly TRBD1 on 6 matching bases. The CDR3 covers 14 residues. Germline loops: CDR1 LNHDA, CDR2 SQIVND (reference sequence). V was pared by 5 bases and J by 8 bases, with 18 bases between. DNA for the CDR3: TGTGCCAGTAGTCCCGGGGGGGCGGTCTGGGGCTACACCTTC. As protein: CASSPGGAVWGYTF.

V and J are TRBV27 and TRBJ2-7, with 13 positions matching TRBD2. Per the germline V gene, CDR1 is MNHEY and CDR2 is SMNVEV (reference sequence). With V trimmed by 6 bases and J by 3 bases, 2 bases remained unmatched. The CDR3 has 14 amino acids. CDR3 loop: CASRGTSGIYEQYF. In DNA, the CDR3 is TGTGCCAGCAGGGGGACTAGCGGGATCTACGAGCAGTACTTC.

This chain links TRBV30 with TRBJ1-5; a possible D gene is TRBD1 (6 bases). The CDR3 length is 15 residues. Germline V gene sequence: CDR1 GTSNPN, CDR2 SVGIG (reference sequence). V shed 0 bases and J shed 5 bases, with 14 bases lying between them. In DNA form, the CDR3 reads TGTGCCTGGAGTGTAGGTGGTAGGGGGTATCAGCCCCAGCATTTT. Protein sequence: CAWSVGGRGYQPQHF. Variable domain in full (rest from reference TRBV30 and TRBJ1-5): SQTIHQWPATLVQPVGSPLSLECTVEGTSNPNLYWYRQAAGRGLQLLFYSVGIGQISSEVPQNLSASRPQDRQFILSSKKLLLSDSGFYLCAWSVGGRGYQPQHFGDGTRLSIL.

The chain joins TRBV6-1 to TRBJ2-7; D ambiguous. CDR3 length: 12 residues. V dropped 7 bases and J dropped 3 bases, with 10 bases sitting between them. The germline CDR1 and CDR2 sequences are MNHNS and SASEGT. CDR3 amino acids: CASTKVNYEQYF. The DNA for the CDR3 is TGTGCCAGCACCAAGGTGAACTACGAGCAGTACTTC.

V gene TRBV13 combines with J gene TRBJ2-1, with 14 bases fitting TRBD2. Trimming took 5 bases from V and 8 from J; bases not matched to a gene: 8. The CDR3 has 16 amino acids. In germline, CDR1 is PRHDT, CDR2 FYEKMQ (reference sequence). The CDR3 protein is CASSGTSGSSTDEQFF. The DNA for the CDR3 is TGTGCCAGCAGCGGGACTAGCGGGAGTAGTACCGATGAGCAGTTCTTC.

CDR3 DNA sequence: TGTGCCAGCAGCTGGACAGGGATCACAGATACGCAGTATTTT. Protein sequence: CASSWTGITDTQYF. V is TRBV5-5 and J is TRBJ2-3; 8 nucleotides match TRBD1. Trimming cost V 3 bases and J 2 bases; bases outside gene matches: 2. In germline, CDR1 is SGHKS, CDR2 YYEKEE (reference sequence). The CDR3 spans 14 residues.

The chain has TRBV10-3 and TRBJ2-7; 11 bases fit TRBD2. This CDR3 comprises 15 residues. Germline CDR1 reads ENHRY; CDR2 reads SYGVKD. The V and J ends lost 4 bases and 1 base, in that order; junction bases with no gene match: 3. The chain's CDR3 is CAISVVAGGSYEQYF. CDR3 DNA sequence: TGTGCCATCAGTGTGGTAGCGGGAGGGTCCTACGAGCAGTACTTC.

The gene calls are TRBV5-1 and TRBJ2-7; D remains unclear. Germline V gives CDR1 SGHRS, CDR2 YFSETQ. V was pared by 0 bases and J by 4 bases, with 17 bases between. The CDR3 sequence is 16 residues long. Here the CDR3 reads CASSLGSVGPNYEQYF. CDR3 nucleotides: TGCGCCAGCAGCTTGGGGAGCGTCGGCCCCAATTACGAGCAGTACTTC.

The chain recombines TRBV2 with TRBJ2-5; D is undetermined. The CDR3 length is 11 residues. Trimming cost V 6 bases and J 5 bases, with 7 bases left between them. Germline CDR1 SNHLY, CDR2 FYNNEI. This CDR3 reads CASSLRETQYF. The CDR3 nucleotides read TGTGCCAGCAGCTTAAGGGAGACCCAGTACTTC.

The J gene is TRBJ2-3, the V gene TRBV15; 9 nucleotides align to TRBD1. Germline V gene sequence: CDR1 LNHNV, CDR2 YYDKDF (reference sequence). Trimming removed 0 bases from V and 6 bases from J; junction bases left unmatched: 7. The CDR3 is 16 amino acids. Written as DNA, the CDR3 is TGTGCCACCAGCAGAGATGGGGGACAGGGAGGGGATACGCAGTATTTT. This encodes CATSRDGGQGGDTQYF.

V is TRBV28 and J is TRBJ1-4; TRBD1 might be the D (5 bases). Germline CDR1 is MDHEN and CDR2 is SYDVKM. The CDR3 covers 14 residues. The germline V and J ends were trimmed by 5 bases and 10 bases, with 17 bases remaining between them. The CDR3: CASSAGLSWGKLFF. CDR3 sequence (DNA): TGTGCCAGCAGTGCGGGACTCTCTTGGGGAAAACTGTTTTTT.

J is TRBJ1-1 and V is TRBV18, with D tentatively TRBD1 (5 bases). CDR3 length: 13 residues. CDR1 is KGHSH and CDR2 is LQKENI in the germline V gene. Trimming stripped 8 bases from V and 1 base from J, with 11 bases between. The CDR3 sequence: CASRDGTNTEAFF. The CDR3 DNA sequence: TGTGCCAGCCGGGACGGTACGAACACTGAAGCTTTCTTT.